This T cell receptor (beta chain) was sequenced in a study of OX40 agonist ivuxolimab in advanced cancers. Study-level results: Relatively little clonal expansion, among the lowest observed, appeared in partial responders at 0.1-3.0 mg/kg.

Comments on this clone: The antigen remains unidentified.

The data were produced by immunoSEQ multiplex PCR, yet TCRdb's version contains in-frame clones alone and is incomplete. The profile shows about 46,000 clones, 82% of them singletons. The germline V gene encodes CDR1 SQVTM and CDR2 ANQGSEA. The CDR3 covers 12 residues. The V end was cut by 4 bases, the J end by 5 bases, with 11 bases between. This sequence joins TRBV29-1 and TRBJ1-1; no definite D call. The sample in question was CD4+ or CD8+ T cells sorted from blood, obtained in a trial of the OX40 agonist ivuxolimab. The TCR comes from an adult with an advanced solid tumor such as melanoma, head and neck, liver or kidney cancer. CDR3 loop: CSVGAQVTEAFF. The CDR3 bases are TGCAGCGTTGGGGCCCAGGTGACTGAAGCTTTCTTT.